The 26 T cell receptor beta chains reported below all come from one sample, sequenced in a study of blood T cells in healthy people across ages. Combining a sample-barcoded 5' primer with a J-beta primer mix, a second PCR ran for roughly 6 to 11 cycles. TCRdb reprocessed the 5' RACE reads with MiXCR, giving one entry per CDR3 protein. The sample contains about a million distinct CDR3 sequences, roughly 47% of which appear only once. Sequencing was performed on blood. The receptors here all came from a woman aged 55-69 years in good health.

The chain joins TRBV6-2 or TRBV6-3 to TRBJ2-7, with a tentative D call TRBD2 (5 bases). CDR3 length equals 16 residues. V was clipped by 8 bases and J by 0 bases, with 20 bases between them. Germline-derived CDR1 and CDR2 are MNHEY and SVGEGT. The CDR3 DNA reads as TGTGCCAGCCTGGGTTCGGATAGAGCGGTCTCCTACGAGCAGTACTTC. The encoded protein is CASLGSDRAVSYEQYF.

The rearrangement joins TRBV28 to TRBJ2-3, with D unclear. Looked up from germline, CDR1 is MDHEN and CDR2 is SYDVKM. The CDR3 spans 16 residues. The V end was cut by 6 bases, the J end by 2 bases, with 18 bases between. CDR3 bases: TGTGCCAGCAGCCCCTTAATTGGGCCCGACACAGATACGCAGTATTTT. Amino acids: CASSPLIGPDTDTQYF.

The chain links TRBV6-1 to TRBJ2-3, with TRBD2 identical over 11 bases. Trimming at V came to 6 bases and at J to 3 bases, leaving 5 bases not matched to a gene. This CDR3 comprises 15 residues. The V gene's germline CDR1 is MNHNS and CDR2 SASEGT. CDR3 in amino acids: CASRLTSGITDTQYF. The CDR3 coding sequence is TGTGCCAGCAGGTTGACTAGCGGGATTACAGATACGCAGTATTTT.

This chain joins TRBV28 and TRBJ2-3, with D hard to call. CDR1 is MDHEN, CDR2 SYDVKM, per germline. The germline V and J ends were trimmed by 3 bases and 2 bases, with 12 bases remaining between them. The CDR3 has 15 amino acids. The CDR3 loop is CASSLVSQTTDTQYF. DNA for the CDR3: TGTGCCAGCAGTTTGGTGAGCCAGACCACAGATACGCAGTATTTT.

The CDR3 coding sequence is TGTGCCAGCACCGCTTCGGGAGGGAACTACAATGAGCAGTTCTTC. As protein: CASTASGGNYNEQFF. The V gene is TRBV5-8, the J gene TRBJ2-1; TRBD2 matches 8 bases. The length of the CDR3 is 15 residues. The germline V gene has CDR1 SGHTS and CDR2 YDEGEE. J gave up 3 bases and V 6 bases, and 8 bases lay outside the gene matches. Supplemented by reference TRBV5-8 and TRBJ2-1, the full variable domain reads EAGVTQSPTHLIKTRGQQATLRCSPISGHTSVYWYQQALGLGLQFLLWYDEGEERNRGNFPPRFSGRQFPNYSSELNVNALELEDSALYLCASTASGGNYNEQFFGPGTRLTVL.

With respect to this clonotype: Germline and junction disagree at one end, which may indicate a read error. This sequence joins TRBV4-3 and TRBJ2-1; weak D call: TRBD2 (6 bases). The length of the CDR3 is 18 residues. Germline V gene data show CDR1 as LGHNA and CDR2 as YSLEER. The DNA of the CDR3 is TGCGCCAGCAGCCAACTGCTCACCGGGACTCGTTCCTACGATGAGCAGTTCTTC. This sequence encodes CASSQLLTGTRSYDEQFF.

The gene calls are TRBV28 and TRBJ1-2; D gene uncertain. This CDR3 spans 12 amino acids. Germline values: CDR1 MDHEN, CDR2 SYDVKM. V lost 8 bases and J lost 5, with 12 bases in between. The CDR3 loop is CASGGRRYGYTF. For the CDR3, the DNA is TGTGCCAGCGGTGGGCGGAGATATGGCTACACCTTC.

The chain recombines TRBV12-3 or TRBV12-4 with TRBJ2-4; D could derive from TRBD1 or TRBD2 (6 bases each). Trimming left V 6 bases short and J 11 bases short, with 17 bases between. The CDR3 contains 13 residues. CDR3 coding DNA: TGTGCCAGCAGCCTCAAGGAGGAGGGGGTTCAGTACTTC. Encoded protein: CASSLKEEGVQYF.

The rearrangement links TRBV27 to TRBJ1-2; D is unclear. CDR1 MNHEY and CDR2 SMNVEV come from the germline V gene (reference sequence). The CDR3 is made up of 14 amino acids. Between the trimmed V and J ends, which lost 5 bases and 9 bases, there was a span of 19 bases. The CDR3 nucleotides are TGTGCCAGCAGTAAACTCACGGGCTCTAGTAGCTACACCTTC. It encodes CASSKLTGSSSYTF.

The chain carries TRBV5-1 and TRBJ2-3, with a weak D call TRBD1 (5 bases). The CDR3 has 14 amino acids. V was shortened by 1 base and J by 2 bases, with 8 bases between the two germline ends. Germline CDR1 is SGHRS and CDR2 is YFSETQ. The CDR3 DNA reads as TGCGCCAGCAGCTTGCAGGGCTACACAGATACGCAGTATTTT. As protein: CASSLQGYTDTQYF.

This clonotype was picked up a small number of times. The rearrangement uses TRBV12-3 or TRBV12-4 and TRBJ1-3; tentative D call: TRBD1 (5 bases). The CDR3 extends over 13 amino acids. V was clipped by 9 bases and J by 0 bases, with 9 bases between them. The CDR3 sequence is CASLGVSGNTIYF. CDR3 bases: TGTGCCAGTCTGGGGGTCTCTGGAAACACCATATATTTT.

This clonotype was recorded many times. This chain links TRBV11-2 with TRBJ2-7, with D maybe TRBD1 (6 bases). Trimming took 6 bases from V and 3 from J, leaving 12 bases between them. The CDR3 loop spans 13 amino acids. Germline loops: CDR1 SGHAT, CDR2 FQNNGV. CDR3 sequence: CASSFGTRYEQYF. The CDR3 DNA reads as TGTGCCAGCAGTTTCGGGACACGCTACGAGCAGTACTTC.

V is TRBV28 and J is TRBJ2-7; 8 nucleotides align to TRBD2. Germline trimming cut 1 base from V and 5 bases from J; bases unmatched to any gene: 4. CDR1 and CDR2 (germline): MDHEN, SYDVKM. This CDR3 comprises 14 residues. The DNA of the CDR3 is TGTGCCAGCAGTTTATTGCGGGAGGAAGACGAGCAGTACTTC. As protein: CASSLLREEDEQYF.

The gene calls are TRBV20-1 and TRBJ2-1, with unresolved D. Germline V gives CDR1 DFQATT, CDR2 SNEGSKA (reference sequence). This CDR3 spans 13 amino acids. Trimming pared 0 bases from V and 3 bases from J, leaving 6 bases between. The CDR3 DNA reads TGCAGTGCTAGAGAAGTGCACTACAATGAGCAGTTCTTC. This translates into CSAREVHYNEQFF.

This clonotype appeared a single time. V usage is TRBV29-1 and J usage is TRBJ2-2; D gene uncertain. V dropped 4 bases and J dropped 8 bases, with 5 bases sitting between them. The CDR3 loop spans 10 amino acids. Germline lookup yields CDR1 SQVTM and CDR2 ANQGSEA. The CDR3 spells CSVGGGELFF. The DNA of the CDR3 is TGCAGCGTTGGTGGTGGGGAGCTGTTTTTT.

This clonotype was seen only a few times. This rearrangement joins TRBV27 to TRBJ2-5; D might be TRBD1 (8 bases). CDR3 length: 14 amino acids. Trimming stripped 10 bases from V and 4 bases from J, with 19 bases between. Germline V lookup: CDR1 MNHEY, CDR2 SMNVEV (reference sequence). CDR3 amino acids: CATHPTGEGETQYF. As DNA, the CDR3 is TGTGCCACCCACCCGACAGGGGAGGGAGAGACCCAGTACTTC.

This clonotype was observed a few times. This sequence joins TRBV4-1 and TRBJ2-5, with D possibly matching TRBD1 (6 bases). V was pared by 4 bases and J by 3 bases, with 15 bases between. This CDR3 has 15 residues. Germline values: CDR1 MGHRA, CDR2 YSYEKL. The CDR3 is CASSLGQIQKETQYF. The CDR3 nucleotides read TGCGCCAGCAGCCTCGGACAGATCCAAAAAGAGACCCAGTACTTC.

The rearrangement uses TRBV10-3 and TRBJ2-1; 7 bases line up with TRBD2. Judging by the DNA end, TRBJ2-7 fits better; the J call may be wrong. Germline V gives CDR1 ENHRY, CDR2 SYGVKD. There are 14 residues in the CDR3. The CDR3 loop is CAISEWGLQNEQYF. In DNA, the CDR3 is TGTGCCATCAGTGAGTGGGGACTACAGAATGAGCAGTACTTC.

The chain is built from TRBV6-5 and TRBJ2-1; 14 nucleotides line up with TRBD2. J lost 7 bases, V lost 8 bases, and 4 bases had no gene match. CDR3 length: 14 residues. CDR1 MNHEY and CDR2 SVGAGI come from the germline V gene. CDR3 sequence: CASWGTSGSNEQFF. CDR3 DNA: TGTGCCAGCTGGGGGACTAGCGGGAGTAATGAGCAGTTCTTC.

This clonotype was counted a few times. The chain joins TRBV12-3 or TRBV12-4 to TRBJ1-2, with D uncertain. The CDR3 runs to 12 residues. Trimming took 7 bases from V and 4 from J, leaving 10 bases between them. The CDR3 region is CASTGYGYGYTF. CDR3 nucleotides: TGTGCCAGCACCGGTTACGGCTATGGCTACACCTTC.

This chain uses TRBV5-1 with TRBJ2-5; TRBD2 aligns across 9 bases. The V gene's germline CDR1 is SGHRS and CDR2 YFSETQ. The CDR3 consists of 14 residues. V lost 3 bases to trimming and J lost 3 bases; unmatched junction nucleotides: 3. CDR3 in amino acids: CASSSSGVEETQYF. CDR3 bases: TGCGCCAGCAGCTCTAGCGGGGTAGAAGAGACCCAGTACTTC.

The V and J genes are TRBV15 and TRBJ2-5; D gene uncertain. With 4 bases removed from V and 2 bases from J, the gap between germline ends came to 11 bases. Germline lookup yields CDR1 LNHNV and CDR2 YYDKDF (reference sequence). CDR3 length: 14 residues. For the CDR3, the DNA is TGTGCCACCAGCAACAGACTCTCGCAAGAGACCCAGTACTTC. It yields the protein CATSNRLSQETQYF.

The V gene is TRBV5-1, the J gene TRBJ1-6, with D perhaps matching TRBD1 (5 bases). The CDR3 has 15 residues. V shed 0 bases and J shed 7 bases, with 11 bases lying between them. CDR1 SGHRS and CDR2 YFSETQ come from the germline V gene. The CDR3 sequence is CASSLEGTVNSPLHF. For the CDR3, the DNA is TGCGCCAGCAGCTTGGAAGGGACCGTCAATTCACCCCTCCACTTT.

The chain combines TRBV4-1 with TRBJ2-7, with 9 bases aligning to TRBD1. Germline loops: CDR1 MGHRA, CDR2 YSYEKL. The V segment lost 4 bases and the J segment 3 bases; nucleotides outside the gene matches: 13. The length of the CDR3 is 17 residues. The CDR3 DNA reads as TGCGCCAGCAGCCGGATTCCTCAGGGGACAGGGTTCTACGAGCAGTACTTC. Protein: CASSRIPQGTGFYEQYF.

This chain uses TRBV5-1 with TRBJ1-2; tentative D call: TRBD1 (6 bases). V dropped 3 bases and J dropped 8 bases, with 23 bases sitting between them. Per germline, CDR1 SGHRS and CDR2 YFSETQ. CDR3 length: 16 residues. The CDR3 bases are TGCGCCAGCAGCTCCTGGAGCGGGACACCAACCGGCGGCTACACCTTC. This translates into CASSSWSGTPTGGYTF.

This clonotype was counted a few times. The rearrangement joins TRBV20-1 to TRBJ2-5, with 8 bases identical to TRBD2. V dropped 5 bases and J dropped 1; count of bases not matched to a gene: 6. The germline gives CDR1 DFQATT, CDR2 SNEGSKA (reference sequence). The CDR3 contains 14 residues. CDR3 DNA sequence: TGCAGTGCTTTTCGTAGCGGGACCCAAGAGACCCAGTACTTC. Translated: CSAFRSGTQETQYF.